Following are 11 T cell receptor beta chains from one sample sequenced in a study of graft-versus-host responses after intestinal transplantation. Data came from immunoSEQ multiplex PCR; TCRdb stores just in-frame clones and leaves some out. The sample has tens of thousands of clones, 91% seen once. These receptors' antigens are unknown. The sequenced sample was unstimulated CD4+ T cells sorted from spleen or lymph node cells, obtained before intestinal transplant. These receptors were taken from a human donor who received an intestinal transplant.

V usage is TRBV4-3 and J usage is TRBJ1-1, with a possible D match to TRBD1 (6 bases). The length of the CDR3 is 14 residues. The V gene lost 1 base and the J gene lost 9 bases, with 15 bases spanning the gap. The V gene's germline CDR1 is LGHNA and CDR2 YSLEER. The CDR3 protein is CASSQGFRGNQAFF. The CDR3 bases are TGCGCCAGCAGCCAAGGTTTCAGGGGAAACCAAGCTTTCTTT.

The chain uses TRBV6-5 and TRBJ1-2; D is undetermined. Trimming took 6 bases from V and 0 from J, leaving 11 bases between them. This CDR3 region has 14 residues. Germline V CDR1 and CDR2: MNHEY, SVGAGI. CDR3 sequence: CASRITGTNYGYTF. The CDR3 region has the DNA TGTGCCAGCAGGATAACCGGGACTAACTATGGCTACACCTTC.

V is TRBV7-2 and J is TRBJ2-1; 7 bases align to TRBD2. Germline V CDR1 and CDR2: SGHTA, FQGNSA. The V and J ends lost 1 base and 7 bases, in that order; junction bases with no gene match: 1. The CDR3 contains 13 residues. The CDR3 reads CASSLGAGNEQFF. The CDR3 nucleotides are TGTGCCAGCAGCTTAGGAGCGGGAAATGAGCAGTTCTTC.

The gene calls are TRBV27 and TRBJ1-4; D unresolved. Germline CDR1 is MNHEY and CDR2 is SMNVEV (reference sequence). This CDR3 has 13 amino acids. V dropped 4 bases and J dropped 7 bases, with 10 bases sitting between them. The CDR3 loop reads CASSYNSLEKLFF. The DNA of the CDR3 is TGTGCCAGCAGTTATAACAGCCTTGAAAAACTGTTTTTT.

This rearrangement joins TRBV7-2 to TRBJ1-1; D is unresolved. Germline V CDR1 and CDR2: SGHTA, FQGNSA. V was shortened by 1 base and J by 4 bases, with 10 bases between the two germline ends. This CDR3 region has 14 residues. Here the CDR3 reads CASSLGSGGTEAFF. The CDR3 region has the DNA TGTGCCAGCAGCTTAGGATCCGGTGGCACTGAAGCTTTCTTT.

V is TRBV5-5 and J is TRBJ2-7; a weak D match, TRBD1 (6 bases). The V end was cut by 4 bases, the J end by 2 bases, with 13 bases between. Germline CDR1 reads SGHKS; CDR2 reads YYEKEE (reference sequence). The CDR3 is 14 residues long. CDR3 residues: CASSQGTPTYEQYF. CDR3 DNA: TGTGCCAGCAGCCAAGGGACACCTACCTACGAGCAGTACTTC.

The chain carries TRBV11-3 and TRBJ1-1, with TRBD1 matching over 7 bases. The CDR3 spans 18 residues. Germline CDR1 is SGHNT and CDR2 is YENEEA. The V segment lost 3 bases and the J segment 1 base; nucleotides outside the gene matches: 14. CDR3 sequence reads: CASSFSSQGDVKNTEAFF. CDR3 in DNA: TGTGCCAGCAGCTTTTCGAGCCAGGGGGACGTTAAGAACACTGAAGCTTTCTTT.

The rearrangement joins TRBV19 to TRBJ2-7; D is possibly TRBD1 (5 bases). The V gene lost 5 bases and the J gene lost 0 bases, with 11 bases spanning the gap. Germline CDR1 LNHDA, CDR2 SQIVND (reference sequence). CDR3 length: 14 residues. As DNA, the CDR3 is TGTGCCAGTAGTCTTTCGACAGCCTCCTACGAGCAGTACTTC. Its translation is CASSLSTASYEQYF.

The rearrangement uses TRBV7-2 and TRBJ2-1, with a weak D call TRBD1 (6 bases). CDR1 is SGHTA, CDR2 FQGNSA, per germline. The CDR3 is made up of 13 amino acids. V lost 5 bases, J lost 6 bases, and 11 bases lay in between. CDR3 in DNA: TGTGCCAGCAGCGCCGACAGGATCAATGAGCAGTTCTTC. Translation: CASSADRINEQFF.

V gene TRBV11-2 combines with J gene TRBJ2-3, with 9 bases fitting TRBD1. Per the germline V gene, CDR1 is SGHAT and CDR2 is FQNNGV. CDR3 length: 15 amino acids. V dropped 6 bases and J dropped 7; count of bases not matched to a gene: 11. CDR3 in DNA: TGTGCCAGCAGACGATTATCCGGACAGGGGAATACGCAGTATTTT. As protein: CASRRLSGQGNTQYF.

This chain connects TRBV2 to TRBJ2-2; 7 bases align to TRBD1. V lost 10 bases to trimming and J lost 0 bases; unmatched junction nucleotides: 8. Germline CDR1 and CDR2: SNHLY and FYNNEI. This CDR3 is 15 amino acids long. CDR3 sequence: CATSLDRPNTGELFF. CDR3 nucleotides: TGTGCCACCTCGTTGGACAGGCCGAACACCGGGGAGCTGTTTTTT.